This record covers a single T cell receptor (beta chain). At least ten counts were recorded for this clone. This clone's antigen is unknown. No quality values exist for individual bases; no much larger clone is one base distant. This record comes from a study of blood T cell repertoires in COVID-19 (dated by TCRdb to about 2020). Background for the entire study: Samples from collaborators originated in the United States, Italy and Spain and spanned both the acute and convalescent phases of COVID-19. The material from the prospective study consisted of cDNA or gDNA derived from T cells, B-cell-depleted T cells, or PBMCs. Deeply sampled blood TCRbeta repertoires from subjects exposed to, actively infected with, or recovered from COVID-19 were included in the dataset. The repertoires were made available in a free public database intended to serve as a resource for research on the immune response to SARS-CoV-2. Samples came from the ongoing ImmuneRACE study (first 160 participants) plus 1,254 subjects from 6 global collaborators. A de-identified subject ID, COVID-19 status, age in years and sex were almost always included in the sample metadata. Where available, HLA class I and class II types were taken from metadata supplied by the sample provider and were not determined by assay-based typing. Results the study describes overall, beyond this receptor: The quantity of clinical and demographic metadata differed by source and by participant and was supplied without curation.

Samples from volunteer blood donors who had recovered from COVID-19 were contributed by a second Seattle source. Whole blood was collected in K2EDTA tubes by collaborating institutions according to the institutions' own protocols. For TCRbeta analysis, collaborator samples were shipped as frozen whole blood, as isolated PBMCs, or as DNA extracted from either sample type. The immunoSEQ Assay, a bias-controlled multiplex PCR, was used to amplify TCRbeta CDR3 regions from genomic DNA. Per the source publication's procedure: Nucleated cell counts per sample were estimated from amplification of reference gene primers within the assay. To quantify the absolute abundance of each unique TCRbeta CDR3 rearrangement, sequence reads were collapsed and filtered. Productive Simpson clonality was computed per sample as the square root of Simpson's diversity index over productive rearrangements. Held by TCRdb, this immuneACCESS table contains in-frame sequences only and omits some clones. Under half of the omission traces to an unresolved V gene where checked; the cause of the rest is unknown. V and J calls and clone size follow that table, whereas D and trimming were derived from the DNA. The sample data list about 140,000 clones, and about 72% of these were observed just once. 10% to 11% of the sample goes to the ten largest clones.

Input material: peripheral blood. This sequence originates from a man in his sixties who had recovered from COVID-19.

The nucleotides are TGTGCCAGCAGCTTAGAACCGGGAAACACTGAAGCTTTCTTT. It codes for CASSLEPGNTEAFF. The chain couples TRBV11-2 to TRBJ1-1, with the D gene uncertain. The germline V gene gives CDR1 as SGHAT and CDR2 as FQNNGV. The V and J ends are trimmed by 0 bases and 2 bases, leaving 7 bases between them. The CDR3 covers 14 residues, taking in both the cysteine and the phenylalanine. The kept DNA is CDR3 alone, 42 bases in frame from the first base. Where the CDR3 stops, the reference TRBV11-2 and TRBJ1-1 genes take over; the full variable domain is EAGVAQSPRYKIIEKRQSVAFWCNPISGHATLYWYQQILGQGPKLLIQFQNNGVVDDSQLPKDRFSAERLKGVDSTLKIQPAKLEDSAVYLCASSLEPGNTEAFFGQGTRLTVV.